The clone carrying this T cell receptor beta chain was seen only a few times. These data originate in a study of cytomegalovirus exposure and HLA in healthy donors. Study background: A prior study identified 117 million unique TCR beta sequences from some 180 million T cells.

PCR used 60 Vbeta primers and 13 Jbeta primers. Assay: immunoSEQ multiplex PCR; the TCRdb copy retains only in-frame clones and omits some. The table includes 130,000 to 150,000 clones, roughly 73% detected once. The CDR3 runs to 16 residues. The germline CDR1 and CDR2 sequences are SEHNR and FQNEAQ (reference sequence). The V segment lost 6 bases and the J segment 5 bases; nucleotides outside the gene matches: 10. The source material was PBMCs. The chain uses TRBV7-9 and TRBJ2-2; TRBD2 matches at 9 bases. The clonotype was recovered from a woman between 18 and 29 years old in good health and CMV-seronegative. CDR3 amino acids: CASRPPGLARTGELFF. The DNA for the CDR3 is TGTGCCAGCAGACCCCCGGGACTAGCAAGGACCGGGGAGCTGTTTTTT.